This T cell receptor beta chain was sequenced during a study of PD-1 blockade in classical Hodgkin lymphoma. This sample's time point: cycle 4 day 1 (C4D1), after less than 7 weeks of nivolumab. Every single patient, without exception, relapsed after autologous stem cell transplantation, and brentuximab vedotin exposure varied. Study-level findings and limits: Causes of the repertoire differences remain undefined, possibly disease activity or prior therapy.

This table comes from immunoSEQ multiplex PCR, and its TCRdb copy is limited to in-frame clones, with some not included. The sample has 96,000 or so clones, about 93% seen once. In its sample, this clone was seen a few times. Its cognate antigen is unknown. The input for sequencing was peripheral blood mononuclear cells (PBMCs), taken before the fourth cycle of nivolumab. The source of this sequence is a human donor with classical Hodgkin lymphoma.

Here the CDR3 reads CASSSPGNVDWGYTF. As DNA, the CDR3 is TGTGCCAGCAGTTCGCCAGGGAATGTAGACTGGGGCTACACCTTC. The chain is built from TRBV28 and TRBJ1-2; D perhaps matches TRBD1 (5 bases). The V end lost 4 bases, the J end lost 8 bases, and 20 bases lay between the germline ends. CDR3 size: 15 residues. CDR1 is MDHEN, CDR2 SYDVKM, per germline.